Listed below are T cell receptor beta chains from one sample, sequenced in a study of blood T cell repertoires in COVID-19. Method: immunoSEQ multiplex PCR; TCRdb's copy keeps in-frame clones and lacks some. The sample consists of about 130,000 clones, approximately 81% of them appearing once. The sequenced sample consisted of peripheral blood. The receptors originated from a woman in her 30s who had recovered from COVID-19. The CDR3 runs from the conserved cysteine through the conserved F or W. The D gene is left open where the match is weak. Clone size is given for some rows only: seen once, a few or many times, or a class if the clone is expanded.

13 TRBJ2-5 . TRBV4-1 . CASSQSVVATQYF TGCGCCAGCAGCCAGTCGGTTGTCGCAACCCAGTACTTC
18 TRBJ2-6 TRBD1 TRBV27 . CASSLRAGGGVGANVLTF TGTGCCAGCAGTTTAAGGGCAGGGGGTGGGGTCGGGGCCAACGTCCTGACTTTC
15 TRBJ2-3 . TRBV15 . CATMSQATNTDTQYF TGTGCCACCATGTCGCAGGCGACCAACACAGATACGCAGTATTTT
12 TRBJ2-1 . TRBV7-3 . CASSLTGVEQFF TGTGCCAGCAGCTTAACAGGGGTCGAGCAGTTCTTC
17 TRBJ1-6 . TRBV27 . CASSLRSWSSYNSPLHF TGTGCCAGCAGTTTAAGGAGTTGGAGCTCCTATAATTCACCCCTCCACTTT
15 TRBJ2-3 TRBD2 TRBV5-5 . CASSLEGLGSRAQYF TGTGCCAGCAGCTTGGAGGGACTAGGTAGCCGTGCGCAGTATTTT
15 TRBJ1-6 TRBD1 TRBV5-6 . CASSFSWQGDSPLHF TGTGCCAGCAGCTTCTCCTGGCAGGGGGATTCACCCCTCCACTTT
13 TRBJ1-1 . TRBV10-3 few CAIRGERNTEAFF TGTGCCATCAGGGGAGAACGGAACACTGAAGCTTTCTTT
17 TRBJ2-1 . TRBV5-1 . CASSLARVAASYNEQFF TGCGCCAGCAGCTTGGCGAGAGTAGCGGCATCCTACAATGAGCAGTTCTTC
16 TRBJ2-5 . TRBV21-1 . CASSSTPLVLQETQYF TGTGCCAGCAGCTCTACTCCGCTAGTCCTCCAAGAGACCCAGTACTTC
13 TRBJ1-1 . TRBV11-3 . CASSLRVNTEAFF TGTGCCAGCAGCTTGCGTGTAAACACTGAAGCTTTCTTT
13 TRBJ2-7 . TRBV3-1/TRBV3-2 . CASSMNQGPEQYF TGTGCCAGCAGCATGAATCAGGGGCCCGAGCAGTACTTC
16 TRBJ2-1 TRBD2 TRBV4-2 . CASSQEGIAGRNEQFF TGTGCCAGCAGCCAAGAGGGGATAGCGGGGCGGAATGAGCAGTTCTTC
13 TRBJ2-5 . TRBV5-1 . CASSLVTGETQYF TGCGCCAGCAGCTTGGTCACGGGAGAGACCCAGTACTTC
15 TRBJ2-3 . TRBV7-3 . CASSLRGLLTDTQYF TGTGCCAGCAGTCTAAGGGGACTCCTCACAGATACGCAGTATTTT
19 TRBJ2-3 . TRBV20-1 . CSASPRKNLVSRGADTQYF TGCAGTGCTAGTCCTCGGAAGAATCTTGTATCCCGCGGCGCAGATACGCAGTATTTT
19 TRBJ2-6 TRBD1 TRBV7-9 . CASSPMGWGQVSGANVLTF TGTGCCAGCAGCCCGATGGGTTGGGGACAGGTCTCTGGGGCCAACGTCCTGACTTTC
14 TRBJ1-1 TRBD1 TRBV2 . CASSELTGGTEAFF TGTGCCAGCAGTGAGCTCACAGGGGGCACTGAAGCTTTCTTT
14 TRBJ2-1 TRBD1 TRBV4-1 . CASSHRDSNNEQFF TGCGCCAGCAGCCACAGGGACAGTAACAATGAGCAGTTCTTC
15 TRBJ2-7 . TRBV6-1 . CASSEVPGGSYEQYF TGTGCCAGCAGTGAAGTGCCCGGGGGCTCCTACGAGCAGTACTTC
15 TRBJ2-1 . TRBV6-1 few CASSEGVASYNEQFF TGTGCCAGCAGTGAAGGGGTAGCGTCTTACAATGAGCAGTTCTTC
14 TRBJ1-2 . TRBV7-8 . CASSPLGAGQGYTF TGTGCCAGCAGCCCCCTTGGGGCAGGGCAAGGCTACACCTTC
16 TRBJ1-2 TRBD1 TRBV10-3 . CAISESGRGKNYGYTF TGTGCCATCAGTGAGTCGGGCAGGGGGAAGAACTATGGCTACACCTTC
14 TRBJ1-2 TRBD1 TRBV14 . CASSFPGQGSGYTF TGTGCCAGCAGCTTCCCGGGACAGGGGTCTGGCTACACCTTC
14 TRBJ1-1 . TRBV27 . CASTPWGGNTEAFF TGTGCCAGCACCCCATGGGGCGGAAACACTGAAGCTTTCTTT
14 TRBJ2-7 TRBD1 TRBV7-6 . CASSSGTGGFTQYF TGTGCCAGCAGCTCAGGGACAGGGGGCTTTACGCAGTACTTC
13 TRBJ1-1 . TRBV30 few CAWSVRRGDEAFF TGTGCCTGGAGTGTACGTCGGGGAGATGAAGCTTTCTTT
19 TRBJ2-1 . TRBV21-1 once CASSKGPTDRPLTYNEQFF TGTGCCAGCAGCAAAGGCCCCACAGATCGACCATTAACCTACAATGAGCAGTTCTTC
15 TRBJ1-3 . TRBV6-5 . CASRYSGVGGNTIYF TGTGCCAGCAGATACTCAGGGGTTGGTGGAAACACCATATATTTT
13 TRBJ2-7 TRBD1 TRBV11-3 . CASSRTGSYEQYF TGTGCCAGCAGCAGGACAGGGTCCTACGAGCAGTACTTC
12 TRBJ1-1 . TRBV30 . CAWGRWNTEAFF TGTGCCTGGGGGAGGTGGAACACTGAAGCTTTCTTT
16 TRBJ2-7 TRBD1 TRBV6-6 . CASSYSGQGSSYEQYF TGTGCCAGCAGTTACTCGGGACAGGGTAGCTCCTACGAGCAGTACTTC
12 TRBJ1-4 . TRBV2 . CASTRGKEKLFF TGTGCCAGCACGCGGGGGAAAGAAAAACTGTTTTTT
14 TRBJ2-7 . TRBV19 . CASSIRIPGGEQYF TGTGCCAGTAGTATTAGGATCCCCGGGGGCGAGCAGTACTTC
16 TRBJ2-3 TRBD1 TRBV18 . CASSPRTGTSTDTQYF TGTGCCAGCTCACCCCGGACAGGTACTAGCACAGATACGCAGTATTTT
14 TRBJ2-7 TRBD1 TRBV2 . CASSGYRGGYEQYF TGTGCCAGCAGTGGCTACAGGGGTGGTTACGAGCAGTACTTC
15 TRBJ2-3 TRBD2 TRBV13 . CASSSRTSGSLTQYF TGTGCCAGCAGCTCCCGGACTAGCGGGAGTCTTACGCAGTATTTT
14 TRBJ2-1 TRBD2 TRBV2 . CASSYSGGNNEQFF TGTGCCAGCAGTTATAGCGGGGGAAACAATGAGCAGTTCTTC
13 TRBJ1-1 . TRBV5-1 . CASRSDRNTEAFF TGCGCCAGCAGGTCGGACAGAAACACTGAAGCTTTCTTT
14 TRBJ1-1 . TRBV11-2 . CASSLAPGGTEAFF TGTGCCAGCAGCTTAGCCCCCGGGGGCACTGAAGCTTTCTTT
18 TRBJ2-3 TRBD2 TRBV7-9 . CASSFGTSGQSRPDTQYF TGTGCCAGCAGCTTTGGGACTAGCGGACAGTCAAGGCCAGATACGCAGTATTTT